The 10 T cell receptor beta chains presented below share a single source sample, sequenced in a study of blood T cell repertoires in COVID-19. The protocol was immunoSEQ multiplex PCR, while the TCRdb copy is restricted to in-frame clones and leaves out a portion. The sample holds over 90,000 clones, approximately 80% seen once. Material: peripheral blood. These receptors were taken from a human donor in a cohort sampled during active COVID-19.

The count of this clone is one. The genes are TRBV2 and TRBJ2-3, with D perhaps TRBD2 (6 bases). The CDR3 is 15 residues long. Germline V lookup: CDR1 SNHLY, CDR2 FYNNEI. Trimming took off 1 base at V and 1 base at J, with 9 bases between the two ends. The CDR3 protein is CASSEDIAGTDTQYF. The CDR3 bases are TGTGCCAGCAGTGAAGATATAGCGGGCACAGATACGCAGTATTTT.

Here the CDR3 reads CAWSAGTGVQETQYF. CDR3 DNA: TGTGCCTGGAGTGCCGGGACAGGGGTTCAAGAGACCCAGTACTTC. V usage is TRBV30 and J usage is TRBJ2-5; 10 bases are shared with TRBD1. V gave up 1 base and J gave up 2 bases; unmatched junction bases: 4. The CDR3 totals 15 residues. Germline V gives CDR1 GTSNPN, CDR2 SVGIG (reference sequence).

This chain links TRBV5-4 with TRBJ1-1, with a possible D match to TRBD1 (6 bases). The CDR3 has 15 amino acids. V was trimmed by 1 base and J by 3 bases, leaving 13 bases between them. Germline V CDR1 and CDR2: SGHNT, YYREEE (reference sequence). The DNA for the CDR3 is TGTGCCAGCAGCTTGTATCAGGGGTCGGACACTGAAGCTTTCTTT. Translated, it gives CASSLYQGSDTEAFF.

The rearrangement joins TRBV12-5 to TRBJ2-7; a weak D match, TRBD2 (6 bases). This CDR3 spans 15 amino acids. Germline V gene sequence: CDR1 LGHNT, CDR2 FRNRAP. Trimming took off 5 bases at V and 3 bases at J, with 17 bases between the two ends. CDR3 region: CASGEHWAGSYEQYF. Here the CDR3 DNA reads TGTGCTAGTGGTGAGCATTGGGCGGGGAGCTACGAGCAGTACTTC.

The chain carries TRBV7-2 and TRBJ1-1, with D possibly TRBD1 on 6 matching bases. Trimming took 5 bases from V and 6 from J, leaving 10 bases between them. Germline assignment: CDR1 SGHTA and CDR2 FQGNSA. There are 12 residues in the CDR3. DNA for the CDR3: TGTGCCAGCAGCCCCGGGGGGCCTGAAGCTTTCTTT. Translation: CASSPGGPEAFF.

The chain uses TRBV27 and TRBJ2-1; a weak D match, TRBD1 (6 bases). Germline CDR1 is MNHEY and CDR2 is SMNVEV (reference sequence). Trimming stripped 3 bases from V and 9 bases from J, with 18 bases between. The CDR3 runs 15 residues. Here the CDR3 reads CASSLMVGGPSEQFF. The DNA for the CDR3 is TGTGCCAGCAGTTTGATGGTTGGGGGCCCGAGTGAGCAGTTCTTC.

The chain employs TRBV3-1 (or the pseudogene TRBV3-2) and TRBJ2-7; TRBD2 matches at 10 bases. This CDR3 is built from 15 residues. J lost 4 bases, V lost 5 bases, and 8 bases had no gene match. Germline V gene sequence: CDR1 LGHDT, CDR2 YNNKEL (reference sequence). The CDR3 loop reads CASSAIAGGVYEQYF. The CDR3, as DNA: TGTGCCAGCAGCGCTATAGCGGGGGGCGTGTACGAGCAGTACTTC.

V is TRBV19 and J is TRBJ2-7; weak D call: TRBD1 (6 bases). There are 13 residues in the CDR3. In germline, CDR1 is LNHDA, CDR2 SQIVND (reference sequence). The ends were cut back, 4 bases at V and 5 bases at J, with 12 bases in the middle. CDR3 nucleotide sequence: TGTGCCAGTAGTAACAGGGCCCGGGACGAGCAGTACTTC. Its translation: CASSNRARDEQYF. Combining the CDR3 with reference TRBV19 and TRBJ2-7 gives the whole variable domain DGGITQSPKYLFRKEGQNVTLSCEQNLNHDAMYWYRQDPGQGLRLIYYSQIVNDFQKGDIAEGYSVSREKKESFPLTVTSAQKNPTAFYLCASSNRARDEQYFGPGTRLTVT.

In this sample, this clone turned up a few times. This chain connects TRBV5-5 to TRBJ2-2; 10 bases agree with TRBD1. The CDR3 runs 18 residues. CDR1 is SGHKS, CDR2 YYEKEE, per germline (reference sequence). Trimming at V came to 2 bases and at J to 3 bases, leaving 10 bases not matched to a gene. Here the CDR3 DNA reads TGTGCCAGCAGCTTTAATAGGAGACAGGGGGCTGACACCGGGGAGCTGTTTTTT. This gives the protein CASSFNRRQGADTGELFF.

In its sample, this clone was seen a few times. The chain has TRBV12-5 and TRBJ1-6; D gene uncertain. The CDR3 runs to 13 residues. Trimming shortened V by 6 bases and J by 4 bases, and 7 bases separated the two germline ends. In germline, CDR1 is LGHNT, CDR2 FRNRAP. In DNA form, the CDR3 reads TGTGCTAGTGGCACAACATATAATTCACCCCTCCACTTT. Encoded protein: CASGTTYNSPLHF.